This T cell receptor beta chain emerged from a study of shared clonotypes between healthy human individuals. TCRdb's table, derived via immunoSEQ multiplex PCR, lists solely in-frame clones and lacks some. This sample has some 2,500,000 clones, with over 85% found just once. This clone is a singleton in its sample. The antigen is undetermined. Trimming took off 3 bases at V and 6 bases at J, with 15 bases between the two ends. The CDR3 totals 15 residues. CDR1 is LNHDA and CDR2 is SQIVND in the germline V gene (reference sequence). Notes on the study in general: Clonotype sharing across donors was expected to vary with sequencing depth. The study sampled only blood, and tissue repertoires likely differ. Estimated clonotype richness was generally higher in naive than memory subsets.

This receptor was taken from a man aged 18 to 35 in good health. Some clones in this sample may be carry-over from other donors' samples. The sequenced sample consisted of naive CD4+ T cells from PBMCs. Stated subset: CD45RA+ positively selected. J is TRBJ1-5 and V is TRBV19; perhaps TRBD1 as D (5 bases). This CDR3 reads CASSIFVAGSQPQHF. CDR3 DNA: TGTGCCAGTAGTATTTTCGTCGCAGGGAGTCAGCCCCAGCATTTT.